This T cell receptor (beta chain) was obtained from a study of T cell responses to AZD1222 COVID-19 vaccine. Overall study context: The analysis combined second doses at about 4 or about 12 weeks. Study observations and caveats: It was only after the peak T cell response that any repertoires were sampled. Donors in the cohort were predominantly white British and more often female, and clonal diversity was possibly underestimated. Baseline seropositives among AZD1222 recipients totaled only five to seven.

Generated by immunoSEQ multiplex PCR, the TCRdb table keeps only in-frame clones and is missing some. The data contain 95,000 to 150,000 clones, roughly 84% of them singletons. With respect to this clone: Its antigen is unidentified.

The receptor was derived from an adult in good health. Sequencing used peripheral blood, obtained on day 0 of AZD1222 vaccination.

CDR3 sequence reads: CASSGGLATDTQYF. The CDR3 DNA is TGTGCCAGCAGTGGTGGACTAGCGACAGATACGCAGTATTTT. The rearrangement uses TRBV2 and TRBJ2-3; TRBD2 matches 9 bases. CDR3 length equals 14 residues. The germline V gene encodes CDR1 SNHLY and CDR2 FYNNEI. J gave up 3 bases and V 4 bases, and 2 bases lay outside the gene matches.